The present T cell receptor beta chain was sequenced within a study of a mutant IDH1 vaccine in newly diagnosed glioma. Study-level points and caveats: Of all patients, around 93% showed vaccine-induced immune responses. Pseudoprogression seemingly bore no relation to changes in top peripheral T cell clonotypes.

About this clone: The antigen remains undetermined.

Deletions cut 1 base from V and 4 bases from J, with 14 bases between. The germline V gene encodes CDR1 LGHNA and CDR2 YNFKEQ. The CDR3 has 15 residues. As for time point: baseline, week 1 (first vaccination visit). Specified treatment: pre-vaccination baseline after standard-of-care therapy. Profiled with immunoSEQ multiplex PCR; TCRdb holds only in-frame clones, not every one. The sample contains about 88,000 clones, over 75% of which appear only once. Sequences were derived from PBMCs, sampled from a glioma patient treated with radiotherapy, temozolomide or both. The source is a man in his forties or fifties with glioma. Some clones in this sample may be carry-over from other donors' samples. The chain joins TRBV4-2 to TRBJ2-7; D is unresolved. The CDR3 DNA sequence: TGTGCCAGCAGCCAAGGTTTGTCGACTGGTTACGAGCAGTACTTC. Its protein is CASSQGLSTGYEQYF.